These 14 T cell receptor beta chains share one sample of origin, sequenced in a study of blood T cell repertoires in COVID-19. TCRdb keeps only in-frame clones here, not all; method: immunoSEQ multiplex PCR. Among about 210,000 clones listed, around 80% were seen once. Specimen: peripheral blood. These receptors were taken from a man between 35 and 55 years old who had recovered from COVID-19.

The V and J genes are TRBV2 and TRBJ2-7; D may be TRBD1 (5 bases). Trimming took 7 bases from V and 0 from J, leaving 13 bases between them. CDR3 size: 14 residues. Germline values: CDR1 SNHLY, CDR2 FYNNEI. This CDR3 is CASTSDSYSYEQYF. For the CDR3, the DNA is TGTGCCAGCACCAGCGACAGTTACTCCTACGAGCAGTACTTC.

The V call is TRBV7-2, the J call TRBJ1-1; perhaps TRBD1 as D (5 bases). CDR3 length equals 14 residues. V lost 1 base to trimming and J lost 6 bases, with 12 bases between them. Germline CDR1 is SGHTA and CDR2 is FQGNSA. This CDR3 is CASSLVPTGAEAFF. The CDR3 bases are TGTGCCAGCAGCTTAGTTCCGACGGGGGCTGAAGCTTTCTTT. The full variable domain, rest sourced from reference TRBV7-2 and TRBJ1-1, is GAGVSQSPSNKVTEKGKDVELRCDPISGHTALYWYRQSLGQGLEFLIYFQGNSAPDKSGLPSDRFSAERTGGSVSTLTIQRTQQEDSAVYLCASSLVPTGAEAFFGQGTRLTVV.

J is TRBJ1-2 and V is TRBV9; D is ambiguous. Germline loops: CDR1 SGDLS, CDR2 YYNGEE. This CDR3 has 15 residues. V shed 0 bases and J shed 1 base, with 10 bases lying between them. Here the CDR3 reads CASSVEAGVNYGYTF. CDR3 DNA: TGTGCCAGCAGCGTAGAAGCAGGCGTTAACTATGGCTACACCTTC.

CDR3 bases: TGTGCCAGCAGCTTACAGGGGGGTAATGAAAAACTGTTTTTT. This codes for CASSLQGGNEKLFF. V and J are TRBV7-9 and TRBJ1-4; 7 nucleotides align to TRBD1. J lost 4 bases, V lost 2 bases, and 1 base had no gene match. The CDR3 spans 14 residues. Per the germline V gene, CDR1 is SEHNR and CDR2 is FQNEAQ (reference sequence).

This sequence joins TRBV7-6 and TRBJ2-3, with a tentative D call TRBD1 (6 bases). From germline, CDR1 is SGHVS and CDR2 FNYEAQ. V lost 4 bases and J 3 bases, leaving 14 bases between the germline ends. The CDR3 consists of 15 residues. Here the CDR3 DNA reads TGTGCCAGCAGCTCCCGGGGAGACAGGACAGATACGCAGTATTTT. Translation: CASSSRGDRTDTQYF. The variable domain in full, with the rest retrieved from reference TRBV7-6 and TRBJ2-3, is GAGVSQSPRYKVTKRGQDVALRCDPISGHVSLYWYRQALGQGPEFLTYFNYEAQQDKSGLPNDRFSAERPEGSISTLTIQRTEQRDSAMYRCASSSRGDRTDTQYFGPGTRLTVL.

The chain couples TRBV7-9 to TRBJ1-2; TRBD1 aligns across 8 bases. From germline, CDR1 is SEHNR and CDR2 FQNEAQ (reference sequence). The length of the CDR3 is 13 residues. The J segment lost 4 bases and the V segment lost 5 bases, leaving 3 bases of the junction unmatched. The CDR3 loop is CASSAGQGYGYTF. The CDR3 DNA reads as TGTGCCAGCAGCGCCGGACAGGGCTATGGCTACACCTTC.

The chain carries TRBV18 and TRBJ2-5; 7 bases are shared with TRBD1. The J segment lost 5 bases and the V segment lost 3 bases, leaving 6 bases of the junction unmatched. The CDR3 sequence is 14 residues long. In germline, CDR1 is KGHSH, CDR2 LQKENI. DNA for the CDR3: TGTGCCAGCTCACCGCTACAGGGGACGGAGACCCAGTACTTC. The encoded protein is CASSPLQGTETQYF.

The V gene is TRBV11-2, the J gene TRBJ1-1; weak D call: TRBD1 (6 bases). V was cut by 0 bases and J by 3 bases, with 11 bases left in between. The CDR3 consists of 15 residues. CDR1 and CDR2 from the germline V gene are SGHAT and FQNNGV. CDR3 sequence (DNA): TGTGCCAGCAGCTTAGATCCGGGGGGCGACACTGAAGCTTTCTTT. Translated: CASSLDPGGDTEAFF.

This clone was seen more than once but under ten times. This chain uses TRBV2 with TRBJ1-3, with 9 bases aligning to TRBD1. The J segment lost 3 bases and the V segment lost 6 bases, leaving 3 bases of the junction unmatched. Germline lookup yields CDR1 SNHLY and CDR2 FYNNEI. CDR3 length equals 14 residues. Here the CDR3 DNA reads TGTGCCAGCAGCACAGGGGGCGATGGAAACACCATATATTTT. It yields the protein CASSTGGDGNTIYF. Filled out from reference TRBV2 and TRBJ1-3, the complete variable domain reads EPEVTQTPSHQVTQMGQEVILRCVPISNHLYFYWYRQILGQKVEFLVSFYNNEISEKSEIFDDQFSVERPDGSNFTLKIRSTKLEDSAMYFCASSTGGDGNTIYFGEGSWLTVV.

The chain uses TRBV29-1 and TRBJ1-2; D is perhaps TRBD1 (5 bases). This CDR3 comprises 14 residues. The V end lost 2 bases, the J end lost 8 bases, and 18 bases lay between the germline ends. The V gene's germline CDR1 is SQVTM and CDR2 ANQGSEA. The CDR3 nucleotides read TGCAGCGTTGAAATGACGGTCAGGGCCCTAGGCTACACCTTC. It translates to CSVEMTVRALGYTF.

This sequence joins TRBV7-2 and TRBJ1-2; tentative D call: TRBD1 (5 bases). This CDR3 is 16 amino acids long. Looked up from germline, CDR1 is SGHTA and CDR2 is FQGNSA. Trimming shortened V by 4 bases and J by 8 bases, and 23 bases separated the two germline ends. The CDR3 sequence: CASSSTSRGRRGGYTF. The CDR3 nucleotides are TGTGCCAGCAGCTCTACCTCCAGAGGAAGGAGGGGCGGCTACACCTTC.

This rearrangement joins TRBV6-2 or TRBV6-3 to TRBJ1-2, with D unclear. Trimming took 5 bases from V and 5 from J, leaving 9 bases between them. Germline CDR1 and CDR2: MNHEY and SVGEGT. The CDR3 has 12 residues. CDR3 DNA sequence: TGTGCCAGCAGTACGGGAGTATATGGCTACACCTTC. Translated: CASSTGVYGYTF.

J is TRBJ1-2 and V is TRBV6-6; no reliable D call. Trimming removed 4 bases from V and 8 bases from J, with 11 bases in between. The V gene's germline CDR1 is MNHNY and CDR2 SVGAGI (reference sequence). The CDR3 is made up of 12 amino acids. The CDR3 is CASSSNPGGYTF. Written as DNA, the CDR3 is TGTGCCAGCAGTTCCAACCCGGGAGGCTACACCTTC.

The CDR3 DNA reads as TGTGCCAGCAGACCCATAGCGGGAGATGAGCAGTTCTTC. Translating gives CASRPIAGDEQFF. V is TRBV3-1 (or the pseudogene TRBV3-2) and J is TRBJ2-1; 9 bases are a match to TRBD2. The CDR3 has 13 amino acids. The V and J ends lost 6 bases and 8 bases, in that order; junction bases with no gene match: 5. Germline CDR1 is LGHDT and CDR2 is YNNKEL (reference sequence).